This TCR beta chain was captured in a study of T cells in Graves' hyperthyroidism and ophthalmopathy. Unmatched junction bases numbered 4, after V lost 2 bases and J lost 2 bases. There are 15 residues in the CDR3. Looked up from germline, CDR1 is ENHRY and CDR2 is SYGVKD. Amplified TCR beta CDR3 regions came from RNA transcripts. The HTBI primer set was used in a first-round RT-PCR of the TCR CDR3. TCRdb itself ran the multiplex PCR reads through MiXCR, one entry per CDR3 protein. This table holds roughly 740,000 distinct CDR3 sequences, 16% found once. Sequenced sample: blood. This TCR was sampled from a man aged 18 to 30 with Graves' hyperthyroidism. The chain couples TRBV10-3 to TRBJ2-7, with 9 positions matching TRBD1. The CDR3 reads CAISEAGQGPYEQYF. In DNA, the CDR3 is TGTGCCATCAGTGAGGCCGGACAGGGGCCCTACGAGCAGTACTTC.